What follows are 22 T cell receptor beta chains derived from one specimen sequenced in a study of shared clonotypes between healthy human individuals. Only in-frame clones appear in the TCRdb table, and some are missing; sequencing was by immunoSEQ multiplex PCR. The table includes roughly 96,000 clones, approximately 51% detected once. The sample comprised PBMCs. These receptors were taken from a woman aged 40-49 years in good health. Some clones in this sample may be carry-over from other donors' samples.

This clone was counted a few times. V gene TRBV19 combines with J gene TRBJ2-3; D perhaps matches TRBD2 (6 bases). CDR3 length equals 15 residues. Trimming removed 4 bases at V and 4 bases at J, with 15 bases between. Germline V gives CDR1 LNHDA, CDR2 SQIVND (reference sequence). CDR3 in amino acids: CASSTPGLGADTQYF. The CDR3 coding sequence is TGTGCCAGTAGTACCCCGGGACTGGGTGCAGATACGCAGTATTTT. The whole variable domain, filled in from reference TRBV19 and TRBJ2-3, reads DGGITQSPKYLFRKEGQNVTLSCEQNLNHDAMYWYRQDPGQGLRLIYYSQIVNDFQKGDIAEGYSVSREKKESFPLTVTSAQKNPTAFYLCASSTPGLGADTQYFGPGTRLTVL.

This sequence joins TRBV19 and TRBJ1-1; D perhaps matches TRBD1 (5 bases). In germline, CDR1 is LNHDA, CDR2 SQIVND (reference sequence). CDR3 size: 13 residues. The V gene lost 6 bases and the J gene lost 1 base, with 9 bases spanning the gap. In DNA, the CDR3 is TGTGCCAGTAGGGGGGAGGCGAACACTGAAGCTTTCTTT. This translates into CASRGEANTEAFF.

This sequence joins TRBV6-6 and TRBJ2-2; 7 positions match TRBD1. CDR1 and CDR2 from the germline V gene are MNHNY and SVGAGI (reference sequence). The CDR3 runs to 15 residues. The V and J ends lost 5 bases and 3 bases, in that order; junction bases with no gene match: 6. The CDR3 DNA reads TGTGCCAGCAGTCGACAGGGTCGGGACACCGGGGAGCTGTTTTTT. Translated: CASSRQGRDTGELFF.

This sequence joins TRBV28 and TRBJ1-6; D is perhaps TRBD1 (6 bases). Trimming left V 7 bases short and J 9 bases short, with 13 bases between. The CDR3 consists of 13 residues. The germline V gene has CDR1 MDHEN and CDR2 SYDVKM. This CDR3 is CASTRGTPSPLHF. CDR3 nucleotides: TGTGCCAGCACCAGAGGGACACCTTCACCCCTCCACTTT. The full variable domain, with the rest looked up from reference TRBV28 and TRBJ1-6, is DVKVTQSSRYLVKRTGEKVFLECVQDMDHENMFWYRQDPGLGLRLIYFSYDVKMKEKGDIPEGYSVSREKKERFSLILESASTNQTSMYLCASTRGTPSPLHFGNGTRLTVT.

This clone was observed at least ten times. Relative to the germline gene, one junction end is altered; a read error may explain this. The genes are TRBV14 and TRBJ2-5; D gene ambiguous. This CDR3 spans 11 amino acids. Germline CDR1 is SGHDN and CDR2 is FVKESK. DNA of the CDR3: TGTGCCGGCAGCCAACAAGAGACCCAGTACTTC. It yields the protein CAGSQQETQYF.

Note on this clone: A read error may explain this, as a much larger clone is one base away. The sample has other DNA sequences that encode this CDR3 too. The chain links TRBV2 to TRBJ1-3; no firm D call. The CDR3 covers 16 residues. Germline V lookup: CDR1 SNHLY, CDR2 FYNNEI. The CDR3 nucleotides are TGTGCCAGCAGTGAAAGGGTCGGGTACTCTGGAAACACCATATACTTT. Its translation: CASSERVGYSGNTIYF.

The rearrangement links TRBV28 to TRBJ1-2, with D hard to call. Germline CDR1 and CDR2: MDHEN and SYDVKM. The V and J ends lost 6 bases and 5 bases respectively, with 7 bases between them. The CDR3 contains 11 residues. This CDR3 reads CASSLQYGYTF. CDR3 in DNA: TGTGCCAGCAGCCTCCAATATGGCTACACCTTC.

This clone was seen more than once but under ten times. This chain uses TRBV6-5 with TRBJ2-7, with 7 bases identical to TRBD2. Germline CDR1 reads MNHEY; CDR2 reads SVGAGI. CDR3 length equals 14 residues. The junction had 10 bases not matched to a gene; V was cut back by 6 bases and J by 5 bases. The chain's CDR3 is CASRLVGRGDEQYF. CDR3 DNA sequence: TGTGCCAGCAGACTCGTAGGCCGGGGGGACGAGCAGTACTTC.

This clone was counted between two and nine times. The V gene is TRBV28, the J gene TRBJ2-5; 11 nucleotides agree with TRBD2. The closer fit of TRBJ2-7 to the DNA end suggests the J call may be wrong. CDR1 is MDHEN and CDR2 is SYDVKM in the germline V gene. This CDR3 is 16 amino acids long. The CDR3 coding sequence is TGTGCCAGCAGTATCGGACTAGCGGGCCTCTCCTACGAGCAGTACTTC. Translation gives CASSIGLAGLSYEQYF.

The sample holds one count of this clone. The J gene is TRBJ2-7, the V gene TRBV7-2; 7 bases are shared with TRBD2. J gave up 6 bases and V 5 bases, and 7 bases lay outside the gene matches. Germline values: CDR1 SGHTA, CDR2 FQGNSA. The CDR3 totals 13 residues. The CDR3 spells CASSQRTRREQYF. In DNA, the CDR3 is TGTGCCAGCAGCCAGAGGACTAGACGCGAGCAGTACTTC.

The chain has TRBV5-1 and TRBJ1-2, with TRBD1 matching 8 bases. This CDR3 region has 14 residues. From germline, CDR1 is SGHRS and CDR2 YFSETQ. V was clipped by 1 base and J by 9 bases; unmatched bases: 8. In DNA, the CDR3 is TGCGCCAGCAGCTTGTCCGGACAGGGCGGCAGCTACACCTTC. Protein product: CASSLSGQGGSYTF.

This sequence joins TRBV9 and TRBJ2-7; tentative D call: TRBD1 (6 bases). Deletions cut 3 bases from V and 0 bases from J, with 10 bases between. CDR3 size: 14 residues. Germline V CDR1 and CDR2: SGDLS, YYNGEE. The CDR3 spells CASSGDTLSYEQYF. CDR3 DNA sequence: TGTGCCAGCAGCGGGGACACGCTCTCCTACGAGCAGTACTTC.

With respect to this clone: The likely explanation is a read error, given a far larger clone one base away. The same CDR3 arises from other DNA sequences in this sample as well. The chain is built from TRBV5-1 and TRBJ1-2; no clear D. Per the germline V gene, CDR1 is SGHRS and CDR2 is YFSETQ. This CDR3 contains 15 residues. CDR3 sequence (DNA): TGCGCCAGCAGCTTAATGAGTCAGGCTAACTACGGCTACACCTTC. This encodes CASSLMSQANYGYTF. Filled out from reference TRBV5-1 and TRBJ1-2, the complete variable domain reads KAGVTQTPRYLIKTRGQQVTLSCSPISGHRSVSWYQQTPGQGLQFLFEYFSETQRNKGNFPGRFSGRQFSNSRSEMNVSTLELGDSALYLCASSLMSQANYGYTFGSGTRLTVV.

This clone was detected a few times. The CDR3 sequence is CAWSVRSGADGYTF. Written as DNA, the CDR3 is TGTGCCTGGAGCGTACGGTCAGGGGCCGATGGCTACACCTTC. The chain has TRBV30 and TRBJ1-2; TRBD1 is a possible D gene (6 bases). The V gene lost 3 bases and the J gene lost 6 bases, with 17 bases spanning the gap. The CDR3 is 14 residues long. CDR1 is GTSNPN and CDR2 is SVGIG in the germline V gene (reference sequence).

The sample holds many counts of this clone. The chain joins TRBV25-1 to TRBJ2-5, with 7 positions matching TRBD2. Germline assignment: CDR1 MGHDK and CDR2 SYGVNS. CDR3 length equals 14 residues. V shed 2 bases and J 5 bases; nucleotides not matched to a gene: 5. CDR3: CASSEPAGDETQYF. CDR3 coding DNA: TGTGCCAGCAGTGAACCGGCGGGGGACGAGACCCAGTACTTC.

This clone was counted at least ten times. The chain joins TRBV2 to TRBJ2-5; TRBD1 matches 10 bases. V was clipped by 5 bases and J by 5 bases; unmatched bases: 2. Germline V gene lookup returns CDR1 SNHLY and CDR2 FYNNEI. The CDR3 extends over 13 amino acids. CDR3 nucleotide sequence: TGTGCCAGCAGTTGGGGACAGGGGGAGACCCAGTACTTC. This encodes CASSWGQGETQYF.

This clone came up a few times. This chain uses TRBV28 with TRBJ1-6; D not certain. Germline V gene lookup returns CDR1 MDHEN and CDR2 SYDVKM. V was shortened by 6 bases and J by 14 bases, with 11 bases between the two germline ends. This CDR3 has 11 residues. The CDR3: CASSQGFTLHF. Written as DNA, the CDR3 is TGTGCCAGCAGCCAAGGGTTTACCCTCCACTTT.

This clone was seen a handful of times. The chain combines TRBV20-1 with TRBJ2-1; D unresolved. V was clipped by 3 bases and J by 8 bases, with 8 bases between them. Germline V gene data show CDR1 as DFQATT and CDR2 as SNEGSKA (reference sequence). CDR3 length: 11 residues. CDR3 loop: CSARRTYEQFF. The CDR3 bases are TGCAGTGCTAGGCGGACCTATGAGCAGTTCTTC.

The rearrangement links TRBV4-1 to TRBJ1-1, with D unclear. Trimming left V 7 bases short and J 4 bases short, with 16 bases between. The germline gives CDR1 MGHRA, CDR2 YSYEKL. The CDR3 length is 14 residues. The CDR3 loop is CASISNPGVTEAFF. DNA for the CDR3: TGCGCCAGCATCTCCAATCCAGGAGTCACTGAAGCTTTCTTT.

This clone was counted at least ten times. The gene calls are TRBV30 and TRBJ2-5; D is unclear. V dropped 3 bases and J dropped 0 bases, with 5 bases sitting between them. CDR3 length: 12 amino acids. Germline V gives CDR1 GTSNPN, CDR2 SVGIG (reference sequence). In DNA, the CDR3 is TGTGCCTGGAGCCCGCACCAAGAGACCCAGTACTTC. It yields the protein CAWSPHQETQYF.

This clone was picked up a small number of times. CDR3 DNA sequence: TGTGCCAGCAGTTCGTCAGTTAAGACGGGGGACGAGCAGTACTTC. Its translation is CASSSSVKTGDEQYF. The chain combines TRBV6-6 with TRBJ2-7, with D possibly TRBD2 on 6 matching bases. Trimming took off 4 bases at V and 5 bases at J, with 18 bases between the two ends. The germline V gene encodes CDR1 MNHNY and CDR2 SVGAGI (reference sequence). The CDR3 contains 15 residues.

This clone was picked up a small number of times. This sequence joins TRBV6-5 and TRBJ1-1, with D tentatively TRBD1 (5 bases). The CDR3 covers 11 residues. V dropped 8 bases and J dropped 3 bases, with 7 bases sitting between them. In germline, CDR1 is MNHEY, CDR2 SVGAGI. CDR3: CASRGDTEAFF. In nucleotides, the CDR3 is TGTGCCAGCCGGGGGGACACTGAAGCTTTCTTT.